The rows below give T cell receptor beta chains drawn from one sample of a study of blood T cell repertoires in COVID-19. Data came from immunoSEQ multiplex PCR; TCRdb stores just in-frame clones and leaves some out. This table has roughly 70,000 clones, 90% appearing once. Material: peripheral blood. The receptor set was obtained from a human donor in a cohort sampled during active COVID-19. The CDR3 runs from the conserved cysteine through the conserved F or W.

TRBV2 | 13 | CASSESGLYGYTF
TRBV6-5 | 15 | CASNGGLFSNQPQHF
TRBV5-4 | 15 | CASSLGDRGQETQYF
TRBV2 | 15 | CASSEGLPIHGELFF
TRBV3-1/TRBV3-2 | 12 | CASSQAGDEQYF
TRBV3-1/TRBV3-2 | 15 | CASSQGVGGGSPLHF
TRBV9 | 16 | CASSVGIAGSTDTQYF
TRBV28 | 15 | CASSSPGTGGGEQFF
TRBV19 | 20 | CASSPAPQMQGARAYEKLFF
TRBV4-1 | 18 | CASSQERGPTLTNEKLFF
TRBV28 | 12 | CASDRGINEQFF
TRBV28 | 15 | CASRREGSNAYEQYF
TRBV7-9 | 13 | CASSLAGQGDYTF
TRBV11-3 | 18 | CASSLEGYGTGATGELFF
TRBV5-6 | 16 | CASSPGLAPSTDTQYF
TRBV2 | 13 | CASSADRNTEAFF
TRBV6-5 | 13 | CASRFRQGYGYTF
TRBV3-1/TRBV3-2 | 21 | CASSQDRESRGRSFMNTEAFF
TRBV6-6 | 13 | CASSLNSQETQYF
TRBV19 | 15 | CASSIPQGVNEKLFF
TRBV11-2 | 13 | CASSPTGNTEAFF
TRBV20-1 | 13 | CSASGLAQETQYF
TRBV25-1 | 16 | CASTKPSDSVNYGYTF
TRBV7-9 | 16 | CASSTTGSGYQETQYF
TRBV5-1 | 14 | CASSLDRAGNTIYF
TRBV29-1 | 14 | CSVELYVTRETQYF
TRBV19 | 20 | CASSPTRTSGGGQGQNTQYF
TRBV27 | 13 | CASSLDRAYGYTF
TRBV3-1/TRBV3-2 | 12 | CASSLGTGGLYF
TRBV5-6 | 18 | CASSLGAAAGFGNQPQHF
TRBV19 | 15 | CASSRTGGYSYEQYF
TRBV9 | 17 | CASSSLAGGPDTGELFF
TRBV5-1 | 14 | CASSLGQGQETQYF
TRBV9 | 15 | CASSVEPGVKNIQYF
TRBV7-9 | 15 | CASSLRLAATDTQYF
TRBV3-1/TRBV3-2 | 15 | CASSHGRGPSYEQYF
TRBV3-1/TRBV3-2 | 16 | CASSQEGQGINQPQHF
TRBV5-1 | 15 | CASSSLQGPSYEQYF
TRBV5-4 | 14 | CASSPSAGDYGYTF
TRBV3-1/TRBV3-2 | 16 | CASSQASGGAQETQYF
TRBV6-6 | 19 | CASSSSRGRGTFSGNTIYF
TRBV27 | 15 | CASIPTGSYNSPLHF
TRBV9 | 16 | CASSVAPRGSGTEAFF
TRBV27 | 18 | CASRPLVGGWSGANVLTF
TRBV2 | 12 | CASRDSYYGYTF
TRBV3-1/TRBV3-2 | 15 | CASSRAGPPVAEQYF
TRBV7-9 | 14 | CASRRASNNSPLHF
TRBV7-9 | 17 | CASSLEGTGHDIYGYTF
TRBV5-1 | 15 | CASSLGGQGGTEAFF
TRBV11-2 | 15 | CASSTRTVSTDTQYF
TRBV6-6 | 14 | CASRHTGSNEKLFF
TRBV25-1 | 14 | CASGLAGTTDTQYF
TRBV28 | 15 | CASSSARGSGQHQHF
TRBV9 | 17 | CASSVIGGGVSWDEQFF
TRBV7-2 | 15 | CASSFSLTAAYEQYF